These T cell receptor beta chains were read from a single sample in a study of identifying expanded T cells in peripheral blood. Sequenced by immunoSEQ multiplex PCR; TCRdb stores in-frame clones only, minus some. The repertoire has some 120,000 clones, more than 80% of them found once; the top ten carry around 3.3%. Sequencing input: blood. These TCRs come from a person aged 18 to 75 in good health. CDR3s include the opening cysteine and the closing phenylalanine or tryptophan. A D gene is named only where the DNA matches it firmly.

TRBV6-6	-	TRBJ2-7	CASSDGHLLNYEQYF
TRBV4-3	-	TRBJ1-2	CASSQEGHRPYGYTF
TRBV4-1	-	TRBJ2-2	CASSQDTGVPGELFF
TRBV9	-	TRBJ2-2	CASSPRGQRTGELFF
TRBV18	TRBD1	TRBJ1-2	CASSPSGTDNYGYTF
TRBV18	TRBD1	TRBJ2-7	CASSPTGQGAHEQYF
TRBV4-3	TRBD2	TRBJ2-1	CASSLTSGALNEQFF
TRBV6-6	-	TRBJ1-3	CASSSPFGSGNTIYF
TRBV2	-	TRBJ2-7	CASSEWLGYQQYF
TRBV11-2	-	TRBJ1-6	CASSLDPGYNSPLHF
TRBV27	-	TRBJ1-5	CASRLRGTRNQPQHF
TRBV6-1	-	TRBJ1-6	CASSERSSYNSPLHF
TRBV10-3	-	TRBJ2-7	CAISVGYEQYF
TRBV27	-	TRBJ2-7	CASSSNYEQYF
TRBV30	-	TRBJ1-1	CAWERDTEAFF
TRBV9	-	TRBJ1-1	CASSVGAGSANTEAFF
TRBV6-5	-	TRBJ1-5	CASSSQLNQPQHF
TRBV14	-	TRBJ2-5	CASSRDAYQETQYF
TRBV7-9	TRBD1	TRBJ2-1	CASAPGQGPYNEQFF
TRBV28	TRBD1	TRBJ1-1	CASSSQGASTEAFF
TRBV6-1	-	TRBJ1-5	CASSPTASQPQHF
TRBV7-2	-	TRBJ2-5	CASSRDRYQETQYF
TRBV5-1	-	TRBJ2-7	CASSLGGGGRVGSLEQYF
TRBV15	-	TRBJ2-5	CATSRDRAETQYF
TRBV7-2	TRBD2	TRBJ2-3	CASSRRLGGGAEKDTQYF
TRBV9	-	TRBJ1-5	CASSVDGSQPQHF
TRBV28	TRBD1	TRBJ2-2	CASSPGTAYTGELFF
TRBV10-3	TRBD1	TRBJ1-2	CAISESGTGHNGYTF
TRBV7-6	-	TRBJ1-2	CASSSPGLYGYTF
TRBV6-5	-	TRBJ2-6	CASSPPTGANVLTF
TRBV7-8	-	TRBJ1-5	CASSSTGTDQPQHF
TRBV15	-	TRBJ2-7	CATSISRGGSYEQYF